This entry describes one T cell receptor beta chain. TCRdb keeps only in-frame clones here, not all; method: immunoSEQ multiplex PCR. Of tens of thousands of clones listed, about four fifths are singletons. This record comes from a study of blood T cell repertoires in COVID-19. Overall study: Sites across the United States, Italy and Spain contributed samples from acute and convalescent COVID-19. T cells, B-cell-depleted T cells, or PBMCs provided the cDNA or gDNA that served as material.

The CDR3 runs to 15 residues. V was pared by 0 bases and J by 3 bases, with 2 bases of the junction left unmatched. From germline, CDR1 is SGHRS and CDR2 YFSETQ. This receptor was obtained from a woman aged 60-70 years with acute or convalescent COVID-19. The J gene is TRBJ2-5, the V gene TRBV5-1; TRBD2 agrees at 10 bases. The sequencing sample was made of peripheral blood. CDR3 sequence reads: CASSLALAGKETQYF. As DNA, the CDR3 is TGCGCCAGCAGCTTGGCACTAGCGGGGAAAGAGACCCAGTACTTC.